Listed below are T cell receptor beta chains from one sample, sequenced in a study of T-cell reconstitution after alpha-beta-depleted transplantation in children. TCRdb fed the PCR reads into MiXCR, producing one record per CDR3 protein. Of hundreds of thousands of distinct CDR3 sequences listed, about 17% were seen once; the top ten hold 3% to 4%. Material: PBMCs from the stem cell graft donor, obtained from the stem cell graft. These receptors came from a human donor who donated a stem cell graft to a child with acute lymphoblastic leukemia. Each CDR3 is given with its conserved first and last residue. The D gene is left open where the match is weak. A clone size is listed for some rows: how often the clone was seen (once, few, many), or a class if it is expanded.

d_call	v_call	clone_size	j_call	cdr3_nt	cdr3_aa
.	TRBV24-1	.	TRBJ2-1	TGTGCCACCAGTGACCCGGATGGGGTGAGCTCCTACAATGAGCAGTTCTTC	CATSDPDGVSSYNEQFF
.	TRBV7-8	few	TRBJ2-5	TGTGCCAGCAGGTGGTTCGGAGAGACCCAGTACTTC	CASRWFGETQYF
.	TRBV5-1	.	TRBJ2-1	TGCGCCAGCAGCCTCGACCGGGACCCATACAATGAGCAGTTCTTC	CASSLDRDPYNEQFF
.	TRBV4-1	.	TRBJ1-2	TGCGCCAGCAGCCAACAGGGAGTCTATGGCTACACCTTC	CASSQQGVYGYTF
TRBD2	TRBV12-3/TRBV12-4	few	TRBJ2-3	TGTGCCAGCAACTTGGGAGGGGCTGATACGCAGTATTTT	CASNLGGADTQYF
TRBD1	TRBV6-1	few	TRBJ1-5	TGTGCCAGCAGACCGGGACAGGAAGCTTATAGCAATCAGCCCCAGCATTTT	CASRPGQEAYSNQPQHF
.	TRBV18	few	TRBJ1-4	TGTGCCAGCTCACCACTGGGGGGAGTGAGAGAAAAACTGTTTTTT	CASSPLGGVREKLFF
.	TRBV27	.	TRBJ2-1	TGTGCCAGCAGTTCCTCAGCAGGCAGATACAATGAGCAGTTCTTC	CASSSSAGRYNEQFF
.	TRBV10-2	.	TRBJ2-7	TGCGCCAGCAGTGAGTCGCTTGTGGGCTACGAGCAGTACTTC	CASSESLVGYEQYF
.	TRBV12-3/TRBV12-4	.	TRBJ1-1	TGTGCCAGCAGTTTTGATCCATCGGGCACTGAAGCTTTCTTT	CASSFDPSGTEAFF
.	TRBV28	.	TRBJ2-7	TGTGCCAGCAGCAGGGACGCATCGTCCGAGCAGTACTTC	CASSRDASSEQYF
TRBD2	TRBV2	.	TRBJ2-1	TGTGCCAGCAGCCCGGGACTAGCGGGAGGTAACAATGAGCAGTTCTTC	CASSPGLAGGNNEQFF
TRBD2	TRBV6-1	few	TRBJ2-1	TGTGCCAGCAGTATAGCGGGAGAAGCCTACAATGAGCAGTTCTTC	CASSIAGEAYNEQFF
.	TRBV5-1	.	TRBJ2-3	TGCGCCAGCAGCTCCATTTATACGCAGTATTTT	CASSSIYTQYF
.	TRBV29-1	few	TRBJ1-1	TGCAGCGTTGAAGTACCCCCGGGGACTGAAGCTTTCTTT	CSVEVPPGTEAFF
TRBD2	TRBV5-1	.	TRBJ2-5	TGCGCCAGCAGCTTGGGGACTAGCGGACTTGAGACCCAGTACTTC	CASSLGTSGLETQYF
.	TRBV5-1	many	TRBJ2-7	TGCGCCAGCAGCGCCAACTACGAGCAGTACTTC	CASSANYEQYF
.	TRBV10-2	.	TRBJ1-2	TGCGCCAGCAGTGAGTCCCTATACTATGGCTACACCTTC	CASSESLYYGYTF
.	TRBV6-5	few	TRBJ1-5	TGTGCCAGCAGTTACTTCGACGGTAGCAATCAGCCCCAGCATTTT	CASSYFDGSNQPQHF
.	TRBV5-5	.	TRBJ1-2	TGTGCCAGCAGCTTGGTGGTCAGTGGACCTGACGGCTACACCTTC	CASSLVVSGPDGYTF
TRBD1	TRBV18	many	TRBJ1-5	TGTGCCAGCTCACCACAGGGGGCGAGCAATCAGCCCCAGCATTTT	CASSPQGASNQPQHF
.	TRBV24-1	.	TRBJ1-1	TGTGCCACCAGTGAAGGGGGGAACACTGAAGCTTTCTTT	CATSEGGNTEAFF
TRBD2	TRBV7-8	few	TRBJ2-3	TGTGCCAGCAGCTTAGGGGGGTCTAGCGGGAGGGTAGATACGCAGTATTTT	CASSLGGSSGRVDTQYF
.	TRBV7-3	.	TRBJ2-5	TGTGCCAGCAGCTCCCCGACAGCCCGCCAAGAGACCCAGTACTTC	CASSSPTARQETQYF
TRBD1	TRBV27	few	TRBJ2-3	TGTGCCAGCAGTGCCCGAACAGGGGGCTTGGCAGATACGCAGTATTTT	CASSARTGGLADTQYF
.	TRBV12-3/TRBV12-4	few	TRBJ1-1	TGTGCCAGCAGTTTAGGTGCGGGGGTGGGAACTGAAGCTTTCTTT	CASSLGAGVGTEAFF
.	TRBV7-6	many	TRBJ2-7	TGTGCCAGCAGCTTTTCAGGGGACGAGCAGTACTTC	CASSFSGDEQYF
.	TRBV20-1	few	TRBJ2-1	TGCAGTGTTAAGGCCGTGGTATCATTGTACAATGAGCAGTTCTTC	CSVKAVVSLYNEQFF
.	TRBV7-2	.	TRBJ2-3	TGTGCCAGCAGCTTATCGGTGCGGAACACAGATACGCAGTATTTT	CASSLSVRNTDTQYF
TRBD1	TRBV20-1	.	TRBJ1-2	TGCAGTGCTCTAAGAGGGGGCGCCAGGATCTATGGCTACACCTTC	CSALRGGARIYGYTF
.	TRBV20-1	.	TRBJ1-1	TGCAGTGCCCCTAGCGCTGGGGGAGGGACTGAAGCTGTCTTT	CSAPSAGGGTEAVF
.	TRBV7-9	.	TRBJ2-2	TGTGCCAGCAGCGTCAGGGTCTCCACCGGGGAGCTGTTTTTT	CASSVRVSTGELFF
TRBD1	TRBV7-8	few	TRBJ2-4	TGTGCCAGCAGCTTAGTGGTATGGGACAGAGTAGCCAAAAACATTCAGTACTTC	CASSLVVWDRVAKNIQYF
TRBD1	TRBV5-6	few	TRBJ1-4	TGTGCCAGCAGCTTGCAAAGCGGGACAGGGGGTGAAAAACTGTTTTTT	CASSLQSGTGGEKLFF
.	TRBV27	few	TRBJ1-1	TGTGCCAGCAGTTTATCAGGGGACGGGGGGGAGGCTTTCTTT	CASSLSGDGGEAFF
.	TRBV27	.	TRBJ2-5	TGTGCCAGCAGTTTATCGGAGGCTCAGACCCAGTACTTC	CASSLSEAQTQYF
.	TRBV5-6	.	TRBJ1-2	TGTGCCAGCAGCTTGGTGAGGGGGGCGTTGGGCTACACCTTC	CASSLVRGALGYTF
.	TRBV6-5	.	TRBJ1-2	TGTGCCAGCAGTTACGGACGGGAGGGAGGCTACACCTTC	CASSYGREGGYTF
TRBD2	TRBV4-1	many	TRBJ2-1	TGCGCCAGCAGCGCCCTAGCGGGAGCCTACAATGAGCAGTTCTTC	CASSALAGAYNEQFF
TRBD2	TRBV3-1	few	TRBJ2-1	TGTGCCAGCAGCCGCGCTAGCGGGCCTACAACCTACAATGAGCAGTTCTTC	CASSRASGPTTYNEQFF
TRBD1	TRBV7-9	few	TRBJ1-1	TGTGCCAGCAGCCCCCTGACAGGGGAGAACACTGAAGCTTTCTTT	CASSPLTGENTEAFF
.	TRBV7-9	few	TRBJ2-3	TGTGCCAGCAGCTTCGAGATGTCCACAGATACGCAGTATTTT	CASSFEMSTDTQYF
TRBD1	TRBV6-5	few	TRBJ2-7	TGTGCCAGCAGTTACTCGGGGACAGGGACCGAGCAGTACTTC	CASSYSGTGTEQYF
TRBD1	TRBV9	.	TRBJ2-1	TGTGCCAGCAGCGTAGATGGGACAGCCTACAATGAGCAGTTCTTC	CASSVDGTAYNEQFF
.	TRBV9	.	TRBJ2-7	TGTGCCAGCAGCGTAGGGCCCGAGCAGTACTTC	CASSVGPEQYF
TRBD1	TRBV7-6	few	TRBJ1-5	TGTGCCAGCAGCTTAGCAGGGCAGGGGGGCAATCAGCCCCAGCATTTT	CASSLAGQGGNQPQHF
.	TRBV7-9	few	TRBJ2-1	TGTGCCAGCAGCAAGGTTTATGAGCAGTTCTTC	CASSKVYEQFF
.	TRBV29-1	.	TRBJ2-3	TGCAGCGTTGAGTACTCAGATACGCAGTATTTT	CSVEYSDTQYF
TRBD1	TRBV5-1	few	TRBJ1-2	TGCGCCAGCAGCTCCACAGGGGACCCTAACTATGGCTACACCTTC	CASSSTGDPNYGYTF
TRBD1	TRBV7-9	once	TRBJ2-1	TGTGCCACCCGGGGGCTGACAGGGGGTTACAATGAGCAGTTCTTC	CATRGLTGGYNEQFF
TRBD1	TRBV30	few	TRBJ1-5	TGTGCCTGGAACCTTGGACAGGGCAATCAGCCCCAGCATTTT	CAWNLGQGNQPQHF
.	TRBV10-3	few	TRBJ1-5	TGTGCCATCAGTGAGCCGGGGAGTGACGGCAATCAGCCCCAGCATTTT	CAISEPGSDGNQPQHF
.	TRBV2	.	TRBJ2-3	TGTGCCAGCACGCGGCTCCTCCATGAACCTAATACGCAGTATTTT	CASTRLLHEPNTQYF
.	TRBV20-1	.	TRBJ2-1	TGCAGTGCTAGAGTAAGGGGAGCCTACAATGAGCAGTTCTTC	CSARVRGAYNEQFF
.	TRBV4-2	.	TRBJ2-7	TGTGCCAGCAGCCAAGAAGGCGGGTTCACCTACGAGCAGTACTTC	CASSQEGGFTYEQYF
TRBD1	TRBV18	.	TRBJ2-2	TGTGCCAGCTCAGGACGGGACAGGGCGACCGGGGAGCTGTTTTTT	CASSGRDRATGELFF
.	TRBV30	.	TRBJ1-2	TGTGCCTGGAGGGATAGTCACCGGTACAGGGACTATGGCTACACCTTC	CAWRDSHRYRDYGYTF
.	TRBV29-1	few	TRBJ1-2	TGCAGCGTTGAAAGGGGGACCACAGGAGGTGGCTACACCTTC	CSVERGTTGGGYTF
.	TRBV19	few	TRBJ2-3	TGTGCCAGTAGTATGGGAGCGGATACGCAGTATTTT	CASSMGADTQYF
TRBD1	TRBV29-1	few	TRBJ1-1	TGCAGCGTTGATACAGGGACAGGGACTGAAGCTTTCTTT	CSVDTGTGTEAFF